A selection of T cell receptor beta chains follows, all from one sample in a study of OX40 agonist ivuxolimab in advanced cancers. Profiling relied on immunoSEQ multiplex PCR, and the TCRdb table lists in-frame clones only, not all of them. The table shows about 62,000 clones, with 87% occurring only once. This specimen was CD4+ or CD8+ T cells sorted from blood, taken in a trial of the OX40 agonist ivuxolimab. The receptors were gathered from an adult with an advanced solid tumor such as melanoma, head and neck, liver or kidney cancer. The CDR3 runs from the conserved cysteine through the conserved F or W. The order of the fields is J gene, V gene, D gene, clone size, CDR3 protein, CDR3 DNA. The D gene is left open where the match is weak. A row's size may be missing; if present it is once, few, many or a size class.

>TRBJ1-5|TRBV6-5|NA|NA
CASSRLDSLGQPQHF
TGTGCCAGCAGTCGATTGGACAGTTTGGGTCAGCCCCAGCATTTT
>TRBJ2-2|TRBV10-1|TRBD2|NA
CASSDGGGNTGELFF
TGCGCCAGCAGTGACGGCGGGGGGAACACCGGGGAGCTGTTTTTT
>TRBJ2-2|TRBV19|NA|NA
CASSLSDTGELFF
TGTGCCAGTAGTCTGTCAGACACCGGGGAGCTGTTTTTT
>TRBJ2-7|TRBV19|NA|few
CASSMSERYEQYF
TGTGCCAGTAGTATGTCCGAACGCTACGAGCAGTACTTC
>TRBJ1-2|TRBV27|TRBD1|NA
CASSLGDRGIYGYTF
TGTGCCAGCAGTTTAGGGGACAGGGGGATTTATGGCTACACCTTC
>TRBJ1-1|TRBV9|NA|NA
CASSSGPEPSEAFF
TGTGCCAGCAGCTCCGGACCTGAACCCTCTGAAGCTTTCTTT
>TRBJ2-1|TRBV5-1|NA|NA
CASSLWDNYNEQFF
TGCGCCAGCAGCTTGTGGGACAACTACAATGAGCAGTTCTTC
>TRBJ2-5|TRBV11-2|TRBD2|NA
CASSLAWTSGQETQYF
TGTGCCAGCAGCTTAGCATGGACTAGCGGGCAAGAGACCCAGTACTTC
>TRBJ2-3|TRBV18|NA|once
CASSPRGPLTDTQYF
TGTGCCAGCTCACCTAGAGGTCCTCTGACAGATACGCAGTATTTT
>TRBJ1-6|TRBV19|NA|NA
CASSMGARGSPLHF
TGTGCCAGTAGTATGGGCGCCCGAGGGTCACCCCTCCACTTT
>TRBJ2-1|TRBV10-2|NA|NA
CASSGINEQFF
TGCGCCAGCAGTGGCATAAATGAGCAGTTCTTC
>TRBJ2-1|TRBV7-9|NA|NA
CASSLAGTITYNEQFF
TGTGCCAGCAGCTTAGCAGGGACGATAACCTACAATGAGCAGTTCTTC
>TRBJ2-3|TRBV23-1|NA|few
CASSQSVQGMAADTQYF
TGCGCCAGCAGTCAATCGGTCCAGGGGATGGCCGCAGATACGCAGTATTTT
>TRBJ2-5|TRBV19|NA|NA
CASSLLQGTQYF
TGTGCCAGTAGTCTGCTCCAGGGGACCCAGTACTTC
>TRBJ1-4|TRBV6-5|NA|once
CASSSFGNEKLFF
TGTGCCAGCAGTTCCTTTGGAAACGAAAAACTGTTTTTT
>TRBJ2-7|TRBV6-6|NA|NA
CASSYRPVGAYEQYF
TGTGCCAGCAGTTACCGACCCGTGGGGGCCTACGAGCAGTACTTC
>TRBJ1-1|TRBV7-3|NA|NA
CASSLSGRNTEAFF
TGTGCCAGCAGCTTGTCAGGGAGGAACACTGAAGCTTTCTTT
>TRBJ1-3|TRBV30|NA|once
CAWKVSGNTIYF
TGTGCCTGGAAGGTCTCTGGAAACACCATATATTTT
>TRBJ2-3|TRBV29-1|NA|NA
CSVEYGVTDTQYF
TGCAGCGTTGAATACGGGGTCACAGATACGCAGTATTTT
>TRBJ2-3|TRBV28|TRBD2|NA
CASRRPLTSGPGGDTQYF
TGTGCCAGCAGGAGACCTTTGACTAGCGGCCCTGGGGGAGATACGCAGTATTTT
>TRBJ2-5|TRBV28|TRBD2|NA
CASSDGGEETQYF
TGTGCCAGCAGCGACGGGGGGGAAGAGACCCAGTACTTC
>TRBJ1-1|TRBV6-6|NA|NA
CASSYSIGGTEAFF
TGTGCCAGCAGTTACTCGATCGGGGGCACTGAAGCTTTCTTT
>TRBJ1-2|TRBV7-9|NA|once
CASSFQGSANYGYTF
TGTGCCAGCAGCTTCCAAGGGTCAGCGAACTATGGCTACACCTTC
>TRBJ2-3|TRBV5-1|NA|NA
CASSRGGGEDTQYF
TGCGCCAGCAGCCGAGGGGGCGGGGAAGATACGCAGTATTTT
>TRBJ2-7|TRBV2|TRBD2|once
CASSEAGAAGLAGFF
TGTGCCAGCAGTGAAGCGGGTGCTGCGGGACTAGCGGGGTTCTTC
>TRBJ1-3|TRBV6-1|NA|NA
CASSLRRGNTIYF
TGTGCCAGCAGTTTAAGGAGGGGAAACACCATATATTTT
>TRBJ2-7|TRBV28|NA|NA
CASSLQGYEQYF
TGTGCCAGCAGTTTACAGGGCTACGAGCAGTACTTC
>TRBJ2-1|TRBV6-1|TRBD2|NA
CASSTTSGTYNEQFF
TGTGCCAGCAGTACTACTAGCGGGACCTACAATGAGCAGTTCTTC
>TRBJ2-5|TRBV25-1|TRBD1|NA
CASSFGTGETQYF
TGTGCCAGCAGTTTTGGGACAGGGGAGACCCAGTACTTC
>TRBJ1-4|TRBV5-1|TRBD1|NA
CASSRDRSNEKLFF
TGCGCCAGCAGCAGGGACAGGTCGAATGAAAAACTGTTTTTT
>TRBJ2-1|TRBV30|TRBD2|NA
CAWTSGRFNEQFF
TGTGCCTGGACTAGCGGGAGGTTTAATGAGCAGTTCTTC
>TRBJ1-5|TRBV6-6|NA|few
CASSRDGGNQPQHF
TGTGCCAGCAGCCGGGACGGGGGCAATCAGCCCCAGCATTTT
>TRBJ2-1|TRBV5-4|NA|NA
CASSDPRTGANEQFF
TGTGCCAGCAGCGACCCCCGCACTGGGGCGAATGAGCAGTTCTTC
>TRBJ2-1|TRBV9|TRBD2|NA
CASSVESSGEQFF
TGTGCCAGCAGCGTAGAAAGTAGCGGGGAGCAGTTCTTC
>TRBJ2-2|TRBV11-2|NA|once
CASSLDLGGGTGELFF
TGTGCCAGCAGCTTAGATTTAGGAGGTGGTACCGGGGAGCTGTTTTTT
>TRBJ2-6|TRBV7-3|NA|NA
CASSFSSGAGANVLTF
TGTGCCAGCAGCTTTTCGTCGGGGGCTGGGGCCAACGTCCTGACTTTC
>TRBJ2-1|TRBV7-3|NA|NA
CASSPSDRHNEQFF
TGTGCCAGCAGCCCCTCGGACAGACACAATGAGCAGTTCTTC
>TRBJ2-2|TRBV29-1|NA|NA
CSVQVGANTGELFF
TGCAGCGTTCAAGTCGGGGCGAACACCGGGGAGCTGTTTTTT
>TRBJ1-1|TRBV7-2|NA|few
CASSFTKRGTEAFF
TGTGCCAGCAGCTTCACAAAGCGGGGCACTGAAGCTTTCTTT
>TRBJ1-1|TRBV15|TRBD1|once
CATSTLGQSKRGTEAFF
TGTGCCACCAGCACCCTGGGACAGTCCAAAAGGGGCACTGAAGCTTTCTTT
>TRBJ1-1|TRBV14|NA|NA
CASSQQRTTEAFF
TGTGCCAGCAGCCAGCAACGGACTACTGAAGCTTTCTTT
>TRBJ2-1|TRBV6-6|TRBD1|NA
CASNRQGGDEQFF
TGTGCCAGCAACCGACAGGGTGGGGATGAGCAGTTCTTC
>TRBJ1-5|TRBV6-5|TRBD1|NA
CASSYEGGRQPQHF
TGTGCCAGCAGTTACGAAGGGGGCCGTCAGCCCCAGCATTTT
>TRBJ1-2|TRBV2|NA|NA
CASTLEPSRLRGYTF
TGTGCCAGCACCTTGGAGCCGAGCCGGCTGAGAGGCTACACCTTC
>TRBJ2-6|TRBV5-5|NA|few
CASSLGSGANVLTF
TGTGCCAGCAGCTTGGGCTCTGGGGCCAACGTCCTGACTTTC
>TRBJ2-3|TRBV6-1|TRBD2|NA
CASSEFTAGWGTDTQYF
TGTGCCAGCAGTGAATTTACAGCGGGGTGGGGCACAGATACGCAGTATTTT
>TRBJ2-2|TRBV9|NA|few
CASSVGGTGELFF
TGTGCCAGCAGCGTAGGAGGGACCGGGGAGCTGTTTTTT
>TRBJ1-1|TRBV2|TRBD1|NA
CASTPQGGAEAFF
TGTGCCAGCACTCCCCAGGGGGGGGCTGAAGCTTTCTTT
>TRBJ1-1|TRBV27|TRBD1|NA
CASSFRGQGDTEAFF
TGTGCCAGCAGTTTCCGAGGACAGGGGGACACTGAAGCTTTCTTT
>TRBJ2-1|TRBV4-1|TRBD2|NA
CASSQGGTSGVYNEQFF
TGCGCCAGCAGCCAAGGGGGGACTAGCGGGGTCTACAATGAGCAGTTCTTC
>TRBJ1-4|TRBV6-5|NA|NA
CASSKGMGAGEKLFF
TGTGCCAGCAGTAAGGGGATGGGGGCTGGGGAAAAACTGTTTTTT
>TRBJ1-4|TRBV2|NA|once
CASREDTSTNEKLFF
TGTGCCAGCAGGGAGGACACCTCAACTAATGAAAAACTGTTTTTT